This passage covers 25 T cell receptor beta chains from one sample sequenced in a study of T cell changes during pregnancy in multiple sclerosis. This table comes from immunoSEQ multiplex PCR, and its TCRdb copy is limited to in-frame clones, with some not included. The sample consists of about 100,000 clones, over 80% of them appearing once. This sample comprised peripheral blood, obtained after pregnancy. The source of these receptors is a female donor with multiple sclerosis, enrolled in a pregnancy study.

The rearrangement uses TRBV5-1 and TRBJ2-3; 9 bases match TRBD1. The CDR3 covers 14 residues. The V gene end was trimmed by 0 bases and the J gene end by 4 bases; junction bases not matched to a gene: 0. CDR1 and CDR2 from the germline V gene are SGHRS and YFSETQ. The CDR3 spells CASSLGQGADTQYF. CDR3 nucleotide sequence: TGCGCCAGCAGCTTGGGACAGGGGGCAGATACGCAGTATTTT.

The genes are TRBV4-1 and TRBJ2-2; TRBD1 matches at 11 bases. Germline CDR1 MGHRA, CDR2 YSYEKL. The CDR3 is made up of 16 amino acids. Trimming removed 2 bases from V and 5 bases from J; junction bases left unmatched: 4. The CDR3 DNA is TGCGCCAGCAGCCAACCGGACAGGGGGCGGACCGGGGAGCTGTTTTTT. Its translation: CASSQPDRGRTGELFF.

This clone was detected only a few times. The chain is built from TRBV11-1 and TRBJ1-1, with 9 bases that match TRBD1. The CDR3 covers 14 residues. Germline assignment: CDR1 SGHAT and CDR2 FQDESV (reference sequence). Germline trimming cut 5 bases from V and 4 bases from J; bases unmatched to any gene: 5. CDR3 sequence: CASSKDRGITEAFF. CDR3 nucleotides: TGTGCCAGCAGCAAGGACAGGGGTATCACTGAAGCTTTCTTT.

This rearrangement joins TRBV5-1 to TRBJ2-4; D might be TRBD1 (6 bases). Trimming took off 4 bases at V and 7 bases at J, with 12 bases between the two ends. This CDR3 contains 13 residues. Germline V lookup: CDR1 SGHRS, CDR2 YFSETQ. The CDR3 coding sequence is TGCGCCAGCAGCCCCTGGGGGCAGAACATTCAGTACTTC. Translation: CASSPWGQNIQYF.

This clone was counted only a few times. CDR3 sequence: CASSPPTRAQHF. CDR3 nucleotides: TGTGCCAGTAGTCCGCCTACACGGGCCCAGCATTTT. This sequence joins TRBV19 and TRBJ1-5, with D unclear. The germline V gene encodes CDR1 LNHDA and CDR2 SQIVND (reference sequence). This CDR3 has 12 amino acids. V was pared by 5 bases and J by 11 bases, with 13 bases between.

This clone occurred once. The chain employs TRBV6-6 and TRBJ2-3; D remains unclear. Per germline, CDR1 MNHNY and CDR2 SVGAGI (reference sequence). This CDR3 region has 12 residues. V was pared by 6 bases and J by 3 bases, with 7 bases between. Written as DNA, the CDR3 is TGTGCCAGCAGGGCTTCGACAGATACGCAGTATTTT. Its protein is CASRASTDTQYF.

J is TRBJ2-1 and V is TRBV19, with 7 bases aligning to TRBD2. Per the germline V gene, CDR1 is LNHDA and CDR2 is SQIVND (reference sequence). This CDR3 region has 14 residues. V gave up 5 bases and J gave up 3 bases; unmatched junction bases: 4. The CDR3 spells CASSLAGFYNEQFF. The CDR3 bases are TGTGCCAGTAGTTTAGCGGGTTTCTACAATGAGCAGTTCTTC.

CDR3 sequence reads: CSVVPGLYEQYF. CDR3 DNA sequence: TGCAGCGTTGTCCCAGGCCTCTACGAGCAGTACTTC. The chain couples TRBV29-1 to TRBJ2-7, with D uncertain. The CDR3 contains 12 residues. V was clipped by 4 bases and J by 3 bases, with 10 bases between them. Germline V CDR1 and CDR2: SQVTM, ANQGSEA.

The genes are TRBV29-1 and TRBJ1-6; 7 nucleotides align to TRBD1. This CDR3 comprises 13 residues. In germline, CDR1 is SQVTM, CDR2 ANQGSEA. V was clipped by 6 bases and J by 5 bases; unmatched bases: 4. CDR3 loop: CSVGQSNNSPLHF. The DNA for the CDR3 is TGCAGCGTGGGACAGAGCAATAATTCACCCCTCCACTTT.

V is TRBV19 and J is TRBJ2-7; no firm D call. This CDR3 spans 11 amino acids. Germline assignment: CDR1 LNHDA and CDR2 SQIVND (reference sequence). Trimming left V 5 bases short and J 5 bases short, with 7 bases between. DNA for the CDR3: TGTGCCAGTAGTCAACAGAACGAGCAGTACTTC. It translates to CASSQQNEQYF.

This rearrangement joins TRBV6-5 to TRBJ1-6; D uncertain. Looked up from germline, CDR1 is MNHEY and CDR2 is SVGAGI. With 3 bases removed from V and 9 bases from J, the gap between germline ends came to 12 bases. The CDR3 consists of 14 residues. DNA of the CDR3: TGTGCCAGCAGTTATCGAGGCTTGCGTTCACCCCTCCACTTT. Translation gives CASSYRGLRSPLHF.

CDR3: CASSFRTGQGSGAYGYTF. The CDR3 DNA reads as TGTGCCAGCAGCTTCCGGACCGGACAGGGTTCGGGAGCTTATGGCTACACCTTC. This chain uses TRBV11-2 with TRBJ1-2, with 8 bases lining up with TRBD1. V was pared by 3 bases and J by 5 bases, with 17 bases of the junction left unmatched. Germline assignment: CDR1 SGHAT and CDR2 FQNNGV. The CDR3 loop spans 18 amino acids. The complete variable domain, with remaining parts taken from reference TRBV11-2 and TRBJ1-2, reads EAGVAQSPRYKIIEKRQSVAFWCNPISGHATLYWYQQILGQGPKLLIQFQNNGVVDDSQLPKDRFSAERLKGVDSTLKIQPAKLEDSAVYLCASSFRTGQGSGAYGYTFGSGTRLTVV.

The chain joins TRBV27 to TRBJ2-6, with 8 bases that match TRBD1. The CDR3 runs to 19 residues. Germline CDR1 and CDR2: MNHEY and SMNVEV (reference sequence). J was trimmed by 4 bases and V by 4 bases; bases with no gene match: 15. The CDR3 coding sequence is TGTGCCAGCAGTTCCCGGGGCAGGGGGCTGCCGGGGGGGGCCAACGTCCTGACTTTC. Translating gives CASSSRGRGLPGGANVLTF.

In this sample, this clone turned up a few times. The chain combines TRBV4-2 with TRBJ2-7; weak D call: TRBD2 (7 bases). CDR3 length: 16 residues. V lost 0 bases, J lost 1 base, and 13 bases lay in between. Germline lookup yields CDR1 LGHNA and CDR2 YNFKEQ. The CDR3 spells CASSQDRGGISYEQYF. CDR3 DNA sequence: TGTGCCAGCAGCCAAGATAGGGGGGGTATATCCTACGAGCAGTACTTC.

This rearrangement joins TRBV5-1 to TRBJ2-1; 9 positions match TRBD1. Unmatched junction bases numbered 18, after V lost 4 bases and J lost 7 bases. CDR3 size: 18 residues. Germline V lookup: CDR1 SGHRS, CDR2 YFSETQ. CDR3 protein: CASSHTIAGTGRINEQFF. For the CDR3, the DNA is TGCGCCAGCAGCCATACAATTGCGGGGACAGGGAGAATTAATGAGCAGTTCTTC.

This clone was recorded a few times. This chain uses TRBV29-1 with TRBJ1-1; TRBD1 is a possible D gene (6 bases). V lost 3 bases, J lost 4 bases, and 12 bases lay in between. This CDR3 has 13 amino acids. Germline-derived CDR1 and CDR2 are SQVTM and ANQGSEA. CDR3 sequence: CSVERGGITEAFF. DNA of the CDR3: TGCAGCGTTGAGAGGGGGGGTATCACTGAAGCTTTCTTT.

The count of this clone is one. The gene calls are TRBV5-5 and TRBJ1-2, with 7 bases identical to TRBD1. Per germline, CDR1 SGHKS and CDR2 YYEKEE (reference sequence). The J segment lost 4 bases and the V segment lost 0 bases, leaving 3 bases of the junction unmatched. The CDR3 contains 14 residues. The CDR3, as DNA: TGTGCCAGCAGCTTGGGACAGGGCGTCTATGGCTACACCTTC. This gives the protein CASSLGQGVYGYTF.

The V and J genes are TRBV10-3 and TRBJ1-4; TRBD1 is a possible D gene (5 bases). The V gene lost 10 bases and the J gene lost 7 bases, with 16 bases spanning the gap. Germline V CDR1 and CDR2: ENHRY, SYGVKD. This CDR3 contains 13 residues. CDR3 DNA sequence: TGTGCCACTTCCCCTGTGGGGGGTGAAAAACTGTTTTTT. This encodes CATSPVGGEKLFF.

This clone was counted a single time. The CDR3, as DNA: TGTGCCAGCAGCTCAGTAGCGGGAACGGGCATTCAGTACTTC. This sequence encodes CASSSVAGTGIQYF. The rearrangement uses TRBV11-2 and TRBJ2-4; 8 bases map to TRBD2. Germline V lookup: CDR1 SGHAT, CDR2 FQNNGV. This CDR3 is built from 14 residues. V dropped 4 bases and J dropped 9; count of bases not matched to a gene: 8.

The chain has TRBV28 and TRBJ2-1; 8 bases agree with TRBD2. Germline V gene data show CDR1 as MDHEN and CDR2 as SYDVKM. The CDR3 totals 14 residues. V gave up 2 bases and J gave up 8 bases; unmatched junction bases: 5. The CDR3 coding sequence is TGTGCCAGCAGTTTAGCCGGGACTAGGCATGAGCAGTTCTTC. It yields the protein CASSLAGTRHEQFF.

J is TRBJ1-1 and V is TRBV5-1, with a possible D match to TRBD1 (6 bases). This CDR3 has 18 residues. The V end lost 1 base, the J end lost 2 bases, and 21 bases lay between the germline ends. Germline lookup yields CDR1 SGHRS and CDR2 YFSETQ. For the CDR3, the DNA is TGCGCCAGCAGCTTGATGGGACACCCTACCGTATCAAACACTGAAGCTTTCTTT. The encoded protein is CASSLMGHPTVSNTEAFF.

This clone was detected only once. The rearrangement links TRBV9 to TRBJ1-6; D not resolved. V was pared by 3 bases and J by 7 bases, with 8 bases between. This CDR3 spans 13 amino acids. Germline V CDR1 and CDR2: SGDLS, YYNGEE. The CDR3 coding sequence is TGTGCCAGCAGCGACATACCGAATTCACCCCTCCACTTT. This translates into CASSDIPNSPLHF.

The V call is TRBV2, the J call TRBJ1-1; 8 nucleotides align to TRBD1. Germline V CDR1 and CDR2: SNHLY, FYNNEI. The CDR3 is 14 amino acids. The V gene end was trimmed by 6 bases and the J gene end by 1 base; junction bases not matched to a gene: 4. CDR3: CASSADRGNTEAFF. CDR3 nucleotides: TGTGCCAGCAGCGCAGACAGGGGGAACACTGAAGCTTTCTTT.

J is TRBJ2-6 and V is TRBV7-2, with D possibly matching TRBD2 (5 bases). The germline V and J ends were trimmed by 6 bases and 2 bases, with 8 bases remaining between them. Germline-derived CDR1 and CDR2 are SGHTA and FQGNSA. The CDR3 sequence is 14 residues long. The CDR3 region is CASRDLTGANVLTF. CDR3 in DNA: TGTGCCAGCAGGGACTTGACTGGGGCCAACGTCCTGACTTTC.

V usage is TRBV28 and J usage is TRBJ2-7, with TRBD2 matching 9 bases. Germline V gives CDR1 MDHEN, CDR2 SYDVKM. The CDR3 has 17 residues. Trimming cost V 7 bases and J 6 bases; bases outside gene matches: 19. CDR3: CASTRRGSGSFWLEQYF. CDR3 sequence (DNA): TGTGCCAGCACCCGAAGGGGTAGCGGGAGCTTTTGGCTCGAGCAGTACTTC.